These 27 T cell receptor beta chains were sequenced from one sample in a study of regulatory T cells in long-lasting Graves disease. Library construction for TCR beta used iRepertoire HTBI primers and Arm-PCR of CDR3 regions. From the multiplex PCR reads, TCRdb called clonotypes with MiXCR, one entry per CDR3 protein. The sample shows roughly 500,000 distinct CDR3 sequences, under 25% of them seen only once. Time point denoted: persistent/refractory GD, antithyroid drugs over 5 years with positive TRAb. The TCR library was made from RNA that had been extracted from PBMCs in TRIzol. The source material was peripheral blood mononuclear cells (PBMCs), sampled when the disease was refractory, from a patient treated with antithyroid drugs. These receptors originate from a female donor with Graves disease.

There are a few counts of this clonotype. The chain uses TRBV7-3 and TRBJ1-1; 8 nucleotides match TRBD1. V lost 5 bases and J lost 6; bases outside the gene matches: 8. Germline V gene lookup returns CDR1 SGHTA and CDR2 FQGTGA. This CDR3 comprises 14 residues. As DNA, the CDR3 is TGTGCCAGCAGCGACCCAGGGGGCCGATCTGAAGCTTTCTTT. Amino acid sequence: CASSDPGGRSEAFF.

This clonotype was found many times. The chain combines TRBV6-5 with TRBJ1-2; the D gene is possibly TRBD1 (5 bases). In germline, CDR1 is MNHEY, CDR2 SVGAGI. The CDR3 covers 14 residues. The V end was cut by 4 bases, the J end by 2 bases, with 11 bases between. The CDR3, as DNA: TGTGCCAGCAGTTTAGAGGGACGGAACTATGGCTACACCTTC. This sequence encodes CASSLEGRNYGYTF.

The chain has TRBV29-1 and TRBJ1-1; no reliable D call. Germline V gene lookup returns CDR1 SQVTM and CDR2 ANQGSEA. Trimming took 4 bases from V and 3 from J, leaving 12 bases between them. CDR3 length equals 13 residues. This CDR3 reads CSVAAVKDTEAFF. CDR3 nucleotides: TGCAGCGTTGCTGCCGTGAAGGACACTGAAGCTTTCTTT.

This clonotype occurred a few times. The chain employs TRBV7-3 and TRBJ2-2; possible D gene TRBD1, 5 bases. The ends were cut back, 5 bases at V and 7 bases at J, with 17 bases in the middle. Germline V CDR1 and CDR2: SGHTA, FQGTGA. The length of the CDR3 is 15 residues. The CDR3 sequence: CASSKPTGASGELFF. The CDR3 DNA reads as TGTGCCAGCAGCAAACCCACTGGGGCGAGCGGGGAGCTGTTTTTT.

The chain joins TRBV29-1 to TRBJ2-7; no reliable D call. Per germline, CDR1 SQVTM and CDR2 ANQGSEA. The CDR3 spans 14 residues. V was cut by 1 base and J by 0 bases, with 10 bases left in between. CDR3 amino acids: CSVEGPVSSYEQYF. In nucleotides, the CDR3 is TGCAGCGTTGAAGGCCCGGTGAGCTCCTACGAGCAGTACTTC.

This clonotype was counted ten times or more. The CDR3 coding sequence is TGTGCCATCAATAAGGGACAGGGGATGAACACTGAAGCTTTCTTT. This sequence encodes CAINKGQGMNTEAFF. The genes are TRBV10-3 and TRBJ1-1; 10 nucleotides align to TRBD1. CDR3 length: 15 amino acids. J gave up 0 bases and V 7 bases, and 5 bases lay outside the gene matches. From germline, CDR1 is ENHRY and CDR2 SYGVKD.

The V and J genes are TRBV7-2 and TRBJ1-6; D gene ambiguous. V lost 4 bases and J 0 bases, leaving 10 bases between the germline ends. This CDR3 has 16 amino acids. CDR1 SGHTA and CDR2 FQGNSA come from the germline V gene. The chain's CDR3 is CASSSLQSSYNSPLHF. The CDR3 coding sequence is TGTGCCAGCAGCTCCCTACAGAGCTCCTATAATTCACCCCTCCACTTT.

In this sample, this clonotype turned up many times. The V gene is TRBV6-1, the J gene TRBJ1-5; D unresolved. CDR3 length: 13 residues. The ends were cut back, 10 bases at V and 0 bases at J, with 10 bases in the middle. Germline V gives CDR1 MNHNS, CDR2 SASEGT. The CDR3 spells CATEPYSNQPQHF. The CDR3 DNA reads TGTGCCACCGAGCCTTATAGCAATCAGCCCCAGCATTTT.

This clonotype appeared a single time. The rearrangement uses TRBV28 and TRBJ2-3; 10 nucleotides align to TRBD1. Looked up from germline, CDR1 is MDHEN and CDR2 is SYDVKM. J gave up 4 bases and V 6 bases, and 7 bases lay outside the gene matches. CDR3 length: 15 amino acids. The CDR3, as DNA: TGTGCCAGCAGCCCAGACAGGGGGCGCGCAGATACGCAGTATTTT. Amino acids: CASSPDRGRADTQYF.

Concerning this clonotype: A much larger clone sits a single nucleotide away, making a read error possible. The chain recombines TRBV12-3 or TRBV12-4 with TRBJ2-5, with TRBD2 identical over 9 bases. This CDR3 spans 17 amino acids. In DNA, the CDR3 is TGTGCCGGCAGTTTGATTAGCGGGGGAGATCTTGGGGAGACCCAGTACTTC. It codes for CAGSLISGGDLGETQYF.

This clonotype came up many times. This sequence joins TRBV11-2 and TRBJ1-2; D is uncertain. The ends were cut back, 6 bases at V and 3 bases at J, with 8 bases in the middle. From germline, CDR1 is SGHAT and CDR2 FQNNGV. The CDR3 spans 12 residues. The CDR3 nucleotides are TGTGCCAGCAGGGGAGAAGACTATGGCTACACCTTC. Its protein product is CASRGEDYGYTF.

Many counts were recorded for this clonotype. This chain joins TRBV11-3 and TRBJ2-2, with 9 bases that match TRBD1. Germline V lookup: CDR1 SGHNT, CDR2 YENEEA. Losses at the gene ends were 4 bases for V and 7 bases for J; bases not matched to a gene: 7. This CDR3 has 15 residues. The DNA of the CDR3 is TGTGCCAGCAGCTCTCGGGACAGGGTTAACGGGGAGCTGTTTTTT. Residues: CASSSRDRVNGELFF. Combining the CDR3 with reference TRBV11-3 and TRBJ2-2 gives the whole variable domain EAGVVQSPRYKIIEKKQPVAFWCNPISGHNTLYWYLQNLGQGPELLIRYENEEAVDDSQLPKDRFSAERLKGVDSTLKIQPAELGDSAVYLCASSSRDRVNGELFFGEGSRLTVL.

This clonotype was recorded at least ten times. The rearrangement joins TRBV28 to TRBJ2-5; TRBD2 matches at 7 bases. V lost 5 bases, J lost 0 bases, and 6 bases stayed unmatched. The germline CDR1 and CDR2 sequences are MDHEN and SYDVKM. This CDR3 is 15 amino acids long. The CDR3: CASSRATSDQETQYF. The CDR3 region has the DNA TGTGCCAGCAGTCGGGCCACTAGCGACCAAGAGACCCAGTACTTC.

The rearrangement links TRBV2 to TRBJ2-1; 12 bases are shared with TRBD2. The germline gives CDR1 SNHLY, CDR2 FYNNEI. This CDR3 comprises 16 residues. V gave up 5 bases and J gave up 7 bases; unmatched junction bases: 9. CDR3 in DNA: TGTGCCAGCAGTCAGGAGTTCACTAGCGGGAGGAATGAGCAGTTCTTC. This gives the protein CASSQEFTSGRNEQFF.

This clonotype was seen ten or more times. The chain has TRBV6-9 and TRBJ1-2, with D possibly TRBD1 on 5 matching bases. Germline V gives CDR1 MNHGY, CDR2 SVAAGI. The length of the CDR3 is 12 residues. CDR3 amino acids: CASGDGARGYTF. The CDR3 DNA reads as TGTGCGAGCGGCGATGGGGCTCGGGGCTACACCTTC.

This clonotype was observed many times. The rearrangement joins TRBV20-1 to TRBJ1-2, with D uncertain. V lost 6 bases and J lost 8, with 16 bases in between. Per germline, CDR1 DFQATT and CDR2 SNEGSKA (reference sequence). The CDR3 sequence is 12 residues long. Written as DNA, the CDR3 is TGCAGTGCCTCAGAGGAGGGATCGGGCTACACCTTC. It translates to CSASEEGSGYTF.

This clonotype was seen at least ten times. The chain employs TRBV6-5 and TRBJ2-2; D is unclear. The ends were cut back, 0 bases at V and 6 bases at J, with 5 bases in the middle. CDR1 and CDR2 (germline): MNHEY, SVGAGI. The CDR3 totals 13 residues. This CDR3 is CASSYSLPGELFF. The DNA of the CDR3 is TGTGCCAGCAGTTACTCTCTCCCCGGGGAGCTGTTTTTT.

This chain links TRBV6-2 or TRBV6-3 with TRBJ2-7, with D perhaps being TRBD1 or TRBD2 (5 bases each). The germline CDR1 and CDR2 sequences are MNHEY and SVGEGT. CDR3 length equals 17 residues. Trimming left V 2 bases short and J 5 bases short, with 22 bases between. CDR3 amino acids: CASSYSSHGRDADEQYF. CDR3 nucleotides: TGTGCCAGCAGTTACAGTAGTCACGGACGGGACGCAGACGAGCAGTACTTC.

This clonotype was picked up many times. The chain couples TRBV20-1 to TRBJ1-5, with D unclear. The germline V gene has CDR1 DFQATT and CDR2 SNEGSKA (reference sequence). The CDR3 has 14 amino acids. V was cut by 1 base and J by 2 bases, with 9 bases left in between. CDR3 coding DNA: TGCAGTGCTAGAGTTGGGTTTGGCAATCAGCCCCAGCATTTT. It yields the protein CSARVGFGNQPQHF.

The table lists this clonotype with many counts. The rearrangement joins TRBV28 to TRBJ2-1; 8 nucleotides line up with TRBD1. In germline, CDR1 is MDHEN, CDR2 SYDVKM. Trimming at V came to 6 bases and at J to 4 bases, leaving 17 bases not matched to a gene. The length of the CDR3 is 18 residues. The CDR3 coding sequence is TGTGCCAGCAGCTCACTCCGACAGGGGATGACATTATACAATGAGCAGTTCTTC. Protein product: CASSSLRQGMTLYNEQFF.

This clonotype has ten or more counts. The chain's CDR3 is CASSGGRLLSGNTIYF. CDR3 in DNA: TGTGCCAGCAGTGGGGGGAGGCTCCTCTCTGGAAACACCATATATTTT. The chain links TRBV28 to TRBJ1-3; D possibly corresponds to TRBD1 (5 bases). The CDR3 covers 16 residues. Per germline, CDR1 MDHEN and CDR2 SYDVKM. Deletions cut 5 bases from V and 0 bases from J, with 14 bases between. The whole variable domain, remainder taken from reference TRBV28 and TRBJ1-3, is DVKVTQSSRYLVKRTGEKVFLECVQDMDHENMFWYRQDPGLGLRLIYFSYDVKMKEKGDIPEGYSVSREKKERFSLILESASTNQTSMYLCASSGGRLLSGNTIYFGEGSWLTVV.

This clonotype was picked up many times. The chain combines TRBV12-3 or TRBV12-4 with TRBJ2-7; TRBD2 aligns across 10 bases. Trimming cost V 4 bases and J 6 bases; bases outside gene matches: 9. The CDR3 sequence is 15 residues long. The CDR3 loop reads CASSSSMGLASEQYF. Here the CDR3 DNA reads TGTGCCAGCAGTTCTTCCATGGGACTAGCGAGCGAGCAGTACTTC.

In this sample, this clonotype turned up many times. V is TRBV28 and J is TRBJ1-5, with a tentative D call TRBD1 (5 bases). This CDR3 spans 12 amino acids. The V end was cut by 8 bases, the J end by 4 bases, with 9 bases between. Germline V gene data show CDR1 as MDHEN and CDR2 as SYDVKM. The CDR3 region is CASGGDNQPQHF. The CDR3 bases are TGTGCCAGCGGGGGGGATAATCAGCCCCAGCATTTT.

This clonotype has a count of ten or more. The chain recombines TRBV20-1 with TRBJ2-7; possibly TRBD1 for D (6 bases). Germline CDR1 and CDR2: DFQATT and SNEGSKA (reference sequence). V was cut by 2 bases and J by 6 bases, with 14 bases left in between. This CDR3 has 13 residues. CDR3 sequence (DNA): TGCAGTGCTAGAAAGAACAGGGATAGCGAGCAGTACTTC. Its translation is CSARKNRDSEQYF.

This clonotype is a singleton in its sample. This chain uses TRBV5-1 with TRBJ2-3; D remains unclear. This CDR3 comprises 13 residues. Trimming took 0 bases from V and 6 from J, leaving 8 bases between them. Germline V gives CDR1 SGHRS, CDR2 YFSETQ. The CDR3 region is CASSLVAFDTQYF. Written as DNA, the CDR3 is TGCGCCAGCAGCTTGGTCGCCTTCGATACGCAGTATTTT.

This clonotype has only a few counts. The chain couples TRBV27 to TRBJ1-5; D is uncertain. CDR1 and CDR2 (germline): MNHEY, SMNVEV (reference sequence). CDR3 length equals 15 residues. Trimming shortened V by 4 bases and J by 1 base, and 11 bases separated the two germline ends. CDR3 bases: TGTGCCAGCAGTTCTCGTGGGCAGAGCAATCAGCCCCAGCATTTT. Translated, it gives CASSSRGQSNQPQHF.

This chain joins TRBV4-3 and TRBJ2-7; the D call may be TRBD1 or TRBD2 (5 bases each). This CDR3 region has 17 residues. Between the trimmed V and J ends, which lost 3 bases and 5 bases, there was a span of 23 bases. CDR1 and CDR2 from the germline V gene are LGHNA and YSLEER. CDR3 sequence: CASSQDTGIGAANEQYF. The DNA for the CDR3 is TGCGCCAGCAGCCAGGATACCGGGATAGGGGCGGCCAACGAGCAGTACTTC.